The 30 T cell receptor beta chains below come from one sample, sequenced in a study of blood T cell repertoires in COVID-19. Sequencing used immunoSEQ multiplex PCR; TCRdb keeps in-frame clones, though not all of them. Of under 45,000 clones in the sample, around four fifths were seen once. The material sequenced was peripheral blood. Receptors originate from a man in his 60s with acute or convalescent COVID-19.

CDR3 residues: CASSSGTGSLRNTQYF. DNA of the CDR3: TGTGCCAGCAGCTCCGGGACAGGGTCGCTTAGGAATACGCAGTATTTT. The chain recombines TRBV7-8 with TRBJ2-3, with 9 bases fitting TRBD1. The J segment lost 7 bases and the V segment lost 4 bases, leaving 12 bases of the junction unmatched. The germline CDR1 and CDR2 sequences are SGHVS and FQNEAQ. There are 16 residues in the CDR3. Looking up the rest from reference TRBV7-8 and TRBJ2-3 gives the full variable domain: GAGVSQSPRYKVAKRGQDVALRCDPISGHVSLFWYQQALGQGPEFLTYFQNEAQLDKSGLPSDRFFAERPEGSVSTLKIQRTQQEDSAVYLCASSSGTGSLRNTQYFGPGTRLTVL.

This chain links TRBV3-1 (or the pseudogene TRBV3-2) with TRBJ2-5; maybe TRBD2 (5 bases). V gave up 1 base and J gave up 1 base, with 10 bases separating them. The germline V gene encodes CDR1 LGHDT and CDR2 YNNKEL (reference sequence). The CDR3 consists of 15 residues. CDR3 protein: CASSQGGGTQETQYF. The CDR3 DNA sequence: TGTGCCAGCAGCCAAGGAGGAGGAACCCAAGAGACCCAGTACTTC.

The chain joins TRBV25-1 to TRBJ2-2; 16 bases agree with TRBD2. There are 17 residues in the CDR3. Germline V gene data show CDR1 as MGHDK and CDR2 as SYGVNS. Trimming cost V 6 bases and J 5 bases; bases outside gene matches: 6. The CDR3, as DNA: TGTGCCAGCAGGGGGACTAGCGGGAGGGCCGGGACCGGGGAGCTGTTTTTT. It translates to CASRGTSGRAGTGELFF. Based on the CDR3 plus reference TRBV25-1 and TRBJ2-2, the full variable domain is EADIYQTPRYLVIGTGKKITLECSQTMGHDKMYWYQQDPGMELHLIHYSYGVNSTEKGDLSSESTVSRIRTEHFPLTLESARPSHTSQYLCASRGTSGRAGTGELFFGEGSRLTVL.

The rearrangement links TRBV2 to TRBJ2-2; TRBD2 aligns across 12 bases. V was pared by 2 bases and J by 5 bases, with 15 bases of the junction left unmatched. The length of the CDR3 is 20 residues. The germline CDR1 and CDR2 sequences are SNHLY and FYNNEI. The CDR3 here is CASSEQSRWLAGGPTGELFF. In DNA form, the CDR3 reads TGTGCCAGCAGTGAACAGTCCCGGTGGCTAGCGGGAGGGCCGACCGGGGAGCTGTTTTTT.

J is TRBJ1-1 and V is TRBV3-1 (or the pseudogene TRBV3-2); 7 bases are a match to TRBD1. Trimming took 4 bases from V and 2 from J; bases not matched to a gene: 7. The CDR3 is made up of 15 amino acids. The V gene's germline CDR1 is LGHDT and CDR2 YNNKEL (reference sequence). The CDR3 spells CASSRTQGGNTEAFF. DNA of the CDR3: TGTGCCAGCAGCCGAACCCAGGGGGGCAACACTGAAGCTTTCTTT.

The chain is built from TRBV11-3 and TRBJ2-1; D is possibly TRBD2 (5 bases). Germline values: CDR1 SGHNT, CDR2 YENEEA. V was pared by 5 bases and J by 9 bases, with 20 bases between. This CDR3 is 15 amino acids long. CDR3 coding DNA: TGTGCCAGCAGCCATCTAGTCGACGGGAAGGGTGAGCAGTTCTTC. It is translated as CASSHLVDGKGEQFF. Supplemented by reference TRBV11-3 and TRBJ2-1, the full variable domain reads EAGVVQSPRYKIIEKKQPVAFWCNPISGHNTLYWYLQNLGQGPELLIRYENEEAVDDSQLPKDRFSAERLKGVDSTLKIQPAELGDSAVYLCASSHLVDGKGEQFFGPGTRLTVL.

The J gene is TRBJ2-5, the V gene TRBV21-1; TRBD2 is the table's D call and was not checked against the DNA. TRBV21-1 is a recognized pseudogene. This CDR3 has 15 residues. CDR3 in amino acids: CASKARVRGEETQYF. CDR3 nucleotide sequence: TGTGCCAGCAAGGCGAGGGTCCGGGGGGAAGAGACCCAGTACTTC.

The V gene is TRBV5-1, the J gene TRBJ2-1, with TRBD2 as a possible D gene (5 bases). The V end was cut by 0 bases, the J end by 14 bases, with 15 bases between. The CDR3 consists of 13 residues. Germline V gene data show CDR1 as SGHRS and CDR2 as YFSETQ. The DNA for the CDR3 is TGCGCCAGCAGCTTGGGGCGGGCGCAAATTGAGTTCTTC. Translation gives CASSLGRAQIEFF.

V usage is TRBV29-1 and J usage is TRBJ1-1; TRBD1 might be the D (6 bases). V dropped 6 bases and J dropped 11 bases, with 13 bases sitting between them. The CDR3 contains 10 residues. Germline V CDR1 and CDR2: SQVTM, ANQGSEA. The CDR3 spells CSVTGFVAFF. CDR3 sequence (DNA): TGCAGCGTCACAGGGTTCGTGGCTTTCTTT.

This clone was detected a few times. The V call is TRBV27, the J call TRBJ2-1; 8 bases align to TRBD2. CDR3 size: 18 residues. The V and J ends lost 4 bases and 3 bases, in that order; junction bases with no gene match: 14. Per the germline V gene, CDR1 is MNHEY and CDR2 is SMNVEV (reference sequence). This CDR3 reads CASSYRVGASGLYNEQFF. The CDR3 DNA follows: TGTGCCAGCAGTTACCGTGTGGGGGCTAGCGGGCTCTACAATGAGCAGTTCTTC.

The DNA of the CDR3 is TGTGCCAGCAGCCGAGACAGGGTCACTGAAGCTTTCTTT. The encoded protein is CASSRDRVTEAFF. The chain carries TRBV9 and TRBJ1-1; TRBD1 aligns across 7 bases. This CDR3 contains 13 residues. Germline V gene data show CDR1 as SGDLS and CDR2 as YYNGEE. The ends lost 4 bases at V and 4 bases at J; junction bases unmatched: 4.

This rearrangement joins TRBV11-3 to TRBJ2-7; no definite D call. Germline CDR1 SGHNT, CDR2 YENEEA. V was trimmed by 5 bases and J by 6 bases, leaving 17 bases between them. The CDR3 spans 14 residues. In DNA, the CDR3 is TGTGCCAGCAGCGCTACCACCAAGATTGGCGAGCAGTACTTC. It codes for CASSATTKIGEQYF. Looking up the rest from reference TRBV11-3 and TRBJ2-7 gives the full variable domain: EAGVVQSPRYKIIEKKQPVAFWCNPISGHNTLYWYLQNLGQGPELLIRYENEEAVDDSQLPKDRFSAERLKGVDSTLKIQPAELGDSAVYLCASSATTKIGEQYFGPGTRLTVT.

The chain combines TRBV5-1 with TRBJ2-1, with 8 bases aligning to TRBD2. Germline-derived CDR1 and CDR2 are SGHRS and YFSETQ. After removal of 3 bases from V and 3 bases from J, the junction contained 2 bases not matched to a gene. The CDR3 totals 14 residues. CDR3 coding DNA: TGCGCCAGCAGCTATAGCGGGAACTACAATGAGCAGTTCTTC. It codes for CASSYSGNYNEQFF.

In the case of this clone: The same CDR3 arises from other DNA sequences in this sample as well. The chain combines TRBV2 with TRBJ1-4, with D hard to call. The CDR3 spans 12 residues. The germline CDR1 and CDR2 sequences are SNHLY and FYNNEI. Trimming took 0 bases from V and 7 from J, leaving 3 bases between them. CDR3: CASSEASEKLFF. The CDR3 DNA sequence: TGTGCCAGCAGTGAAGCTAGTGAAAAACTGTTTTTT. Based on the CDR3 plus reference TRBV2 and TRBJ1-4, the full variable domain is EPEVTQTPSHQVTQMGQEVILRCVPISNHLYFYWYRQILGQKVEFLVSFYNNEISEKSEIFDDQFSVERPDGSNFTLKIRSTKLEDSAMYFCASSEASEKLFFGSGTQLSVL.

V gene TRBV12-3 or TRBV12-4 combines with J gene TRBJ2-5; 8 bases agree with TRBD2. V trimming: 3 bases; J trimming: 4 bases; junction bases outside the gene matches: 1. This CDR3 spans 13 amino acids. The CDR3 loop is CASSFLAGETQYF. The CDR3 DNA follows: TGTGCCAGCAGTTTTCTAGCGGGAGAGACCCAGTACTTC.

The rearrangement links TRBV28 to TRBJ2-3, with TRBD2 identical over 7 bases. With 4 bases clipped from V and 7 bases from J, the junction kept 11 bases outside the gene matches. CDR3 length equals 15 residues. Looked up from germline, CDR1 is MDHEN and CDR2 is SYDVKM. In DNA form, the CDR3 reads TGTGCCAGCAGTTGGGAGGGAGCGGGCGGGTATACGCAGTATTTT. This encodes CASSWEGAGGYTQYF.

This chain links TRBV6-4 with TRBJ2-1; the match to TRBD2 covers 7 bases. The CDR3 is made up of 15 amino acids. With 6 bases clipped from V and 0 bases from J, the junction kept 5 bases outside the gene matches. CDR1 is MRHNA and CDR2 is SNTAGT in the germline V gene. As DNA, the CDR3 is TGTGCCAGCAGAATGACTAGCACCTCCTACAATGAGCAGTTCTTC. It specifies CASRMTSTSYNEQFF.

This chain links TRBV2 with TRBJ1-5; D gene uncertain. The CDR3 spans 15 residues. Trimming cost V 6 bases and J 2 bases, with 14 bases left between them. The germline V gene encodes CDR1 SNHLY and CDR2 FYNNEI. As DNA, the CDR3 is TGTGCCAGCAGGTCCGGGAGTGTCGGCAATCAGCCCCAGCATTTT. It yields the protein CASRSGSVGNQPQHF.

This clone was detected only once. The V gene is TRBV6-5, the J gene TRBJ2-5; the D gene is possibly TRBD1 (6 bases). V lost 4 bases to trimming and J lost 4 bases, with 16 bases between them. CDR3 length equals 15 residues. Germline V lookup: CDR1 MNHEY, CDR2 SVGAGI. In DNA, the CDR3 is TGTGCCAGCAGTTCCACCCGTGGCAGGGGAGAGACCCAGTACTTC. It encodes CASSSTRGRGETQYF.

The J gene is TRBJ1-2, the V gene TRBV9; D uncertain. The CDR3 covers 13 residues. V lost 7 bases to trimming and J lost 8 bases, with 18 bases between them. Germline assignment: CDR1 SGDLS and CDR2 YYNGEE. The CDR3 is CASGLLGGSGYTF. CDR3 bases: TGTGCCAGCGGTCTCCTGGGAGGGTCGGGCTACACCTTC.

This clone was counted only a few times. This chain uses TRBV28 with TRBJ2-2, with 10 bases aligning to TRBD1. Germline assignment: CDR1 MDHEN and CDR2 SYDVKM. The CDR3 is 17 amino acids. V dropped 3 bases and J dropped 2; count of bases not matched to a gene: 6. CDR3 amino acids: CASSFFGQGVNTGELFF. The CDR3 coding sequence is TGTGCCAGCAGTTTTTTCGGACAGGGGGTTAACACCGGGGAGCTGTTTTTT.

In DNA, the CDR3 is TGTGCCAGCAGCTTAGTATCGGGAGGGCCGGGAGAGACCCAGTACTTC. Amino acids: CASSLVSGGPGETQYF. V is TRBV11-2 and J is TRBJ2-5; 8 nucleotides align to TRBD2. Germline CDR1 reads SGHAT; CDR2 reads FQNNGV. V dropped 1 base and J dropped 4; count of bases not matched to a gene: 8. The CDR3 loop spans 16 amino acids.

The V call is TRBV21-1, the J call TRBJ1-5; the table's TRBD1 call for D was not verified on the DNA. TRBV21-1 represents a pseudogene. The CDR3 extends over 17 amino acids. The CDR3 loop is CASSKEWDRGLDQPQHF. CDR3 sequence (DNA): TGTGCCAGCAGTAAAGAGTGGGACAGGGGGCTGGATCAGCCCCAGCATTTT.

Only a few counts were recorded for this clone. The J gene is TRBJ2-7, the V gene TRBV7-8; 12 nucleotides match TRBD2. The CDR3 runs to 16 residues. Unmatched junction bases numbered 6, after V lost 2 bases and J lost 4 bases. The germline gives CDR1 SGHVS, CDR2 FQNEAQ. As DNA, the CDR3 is TGTGCCAGCAGCTTACGGCTAGCGGGAGGGCCTTACGAGCAGTACTTC. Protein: CASSLRLAGGPYEQYF.

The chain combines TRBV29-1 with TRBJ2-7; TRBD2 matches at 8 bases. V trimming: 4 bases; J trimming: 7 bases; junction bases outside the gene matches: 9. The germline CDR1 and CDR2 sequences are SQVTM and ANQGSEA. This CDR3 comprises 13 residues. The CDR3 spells CSVGSAGAGEQYF. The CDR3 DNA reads TGCAGCGTTGGTTCAGCGGGAGCCGGGGAGCAGTACTTC.

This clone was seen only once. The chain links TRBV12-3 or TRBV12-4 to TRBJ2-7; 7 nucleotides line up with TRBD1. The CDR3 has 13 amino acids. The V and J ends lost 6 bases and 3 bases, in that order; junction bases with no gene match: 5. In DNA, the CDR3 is TGTGCCAGCAGAGCGACAGGGAACTACGAGCAGTACTTC. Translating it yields CASRATGNYEQYF.

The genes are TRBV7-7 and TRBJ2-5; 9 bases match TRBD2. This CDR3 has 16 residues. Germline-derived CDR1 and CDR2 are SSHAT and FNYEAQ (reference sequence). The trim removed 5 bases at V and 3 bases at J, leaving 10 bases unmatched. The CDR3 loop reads CASSPQHLAGEETQYF. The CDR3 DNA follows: TGTGCCAGCAGCCCCCAACACTTAGCGGGAGAAGAGACCCAGTACTTC.

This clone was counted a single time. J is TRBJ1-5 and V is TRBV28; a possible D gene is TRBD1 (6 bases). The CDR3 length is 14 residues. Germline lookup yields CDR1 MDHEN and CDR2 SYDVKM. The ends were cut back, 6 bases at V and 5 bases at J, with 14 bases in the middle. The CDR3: CASRARGTHQPQHF. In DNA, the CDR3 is TGTGCCAGCAGGGCCAGGGGTACCCATCAGCCCCAGCATTTT.

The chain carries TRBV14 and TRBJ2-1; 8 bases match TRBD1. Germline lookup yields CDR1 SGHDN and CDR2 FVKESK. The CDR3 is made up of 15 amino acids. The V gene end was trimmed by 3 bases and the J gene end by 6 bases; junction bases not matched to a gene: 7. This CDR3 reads CASSHNRGVVNEQFF. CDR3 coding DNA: TGTGCCAGCAGCCACAACAGGGGGGTAGTCAATGAGCAGTTCTTC.

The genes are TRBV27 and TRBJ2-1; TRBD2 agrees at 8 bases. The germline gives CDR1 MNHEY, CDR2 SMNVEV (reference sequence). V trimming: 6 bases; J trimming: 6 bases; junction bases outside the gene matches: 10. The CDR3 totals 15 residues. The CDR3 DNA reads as TGTGCCAGCAGCGACCGGAGCGGGAGAAGCAATGAGCAGTTCTTC. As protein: CASSDRSGRSNEQFF.